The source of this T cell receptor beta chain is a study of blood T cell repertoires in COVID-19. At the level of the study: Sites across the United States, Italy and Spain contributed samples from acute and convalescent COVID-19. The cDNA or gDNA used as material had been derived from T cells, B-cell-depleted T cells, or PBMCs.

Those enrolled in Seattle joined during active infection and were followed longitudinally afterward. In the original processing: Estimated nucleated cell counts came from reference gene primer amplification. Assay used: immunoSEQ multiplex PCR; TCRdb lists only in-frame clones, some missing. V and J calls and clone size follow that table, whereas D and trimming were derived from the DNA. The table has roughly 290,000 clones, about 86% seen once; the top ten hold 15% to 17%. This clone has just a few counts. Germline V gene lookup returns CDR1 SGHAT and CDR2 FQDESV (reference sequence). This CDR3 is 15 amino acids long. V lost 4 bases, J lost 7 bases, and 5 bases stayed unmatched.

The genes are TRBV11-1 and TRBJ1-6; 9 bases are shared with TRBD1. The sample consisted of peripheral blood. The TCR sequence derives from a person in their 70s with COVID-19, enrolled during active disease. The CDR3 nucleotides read TGTGCCAGCAGCTCCCTAGGACAGGGGAATTCACCCCTCCACTTT. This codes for CASSSLGQGNSPLHF.